The 9 T cell receptor beta chains listed next were all sequenced from one sample in a study of blood T cell repertoires in COVID-19. The table came from immunoSEQ multiplex PCR; TCRdb's copy has only in-frame clones and leaves some out. The sample records around 150,000 clones, approximately 85% being singletons. The sample comprised PBMCs or T cells enriched from blood (not recorded which). All receptors derive from a woman aged 45 to 65 with acute COVID-19.

The chain uses TRBV14 and TRBJ1-6; 7 bases match TRBD1. The germline V gene encodes CDR1 SGHDN and CDR2 FVKESK. The ends lost 5 bases at V and 1 base at J; junction bases unmatched: 2. The CDR3 totals 15 residues. CDR3: CASSDRESYNSPLHF. CDR3 coding DNA: TGTGCCAGCAGCGACAGGGAGTCCTATAATTCACCCCTCCACTTT.

The chain is built from TRBV5-5 and TRBJ2-2, with 9 bases aligning to TRBD1. Per germline, CDR1 SGHKS and CDR2 YYEKEE (reference sequence). The CDR3 has 17 residues. Trimming cost V 1 base and J 5 bases; bases outside gene matches: 9. The CDR3 region has the DNA TGTGCCAGCAGCTTGTCGGGGGGACAGGGTTGGACCGGGGAGCTGTTTTTT. Translated: CASSLSGGQGWTGELFF.

The V and J genes are TRBV4-3 and TRBJ2-2; a possible D gene is TRBD2 (6 bases). Trimming pared 4 bases from V and 6 bases from J, leaving 15 bases between. The germline gives CDR1 LGHNA, CDR2 YSLEER. The CDR3 is 15 amino acids. CDR3 protein: CASSREGGGSGELFF. In DNA form, the CDR3 reads TGCGCCAGCAGCCGAGAGGGTGGGGGGTCCGGGGAGCTGTTTTTT.

This clone was picked up one time. V is TRBV7-2 and J is TRBJ2-7, with D perhaps TRBD2 (6 bases). The V end was cut by 1 base, the J end by 3 bases, with 10 bases between. The germline gives CDR1 SGHTA, CDR2 FQGNSA. The CDR3 covers 14 residues. The CDR3 region has the DNA TGTGCCAGCAGCTTAGACGTCGGGGGCTACGAGCAGTACTTC. This gives the protein CASSLDVGGYEQYF. Supplemented by reference TRBV7-2 and TRBJ2-7, the full variable domain reads GAGVSQSPSNKVTEKGKDVELRCDPISGHTALYWYRQSLGQGLEFLIYFQGNSAPDKSGLPSDRFSAERTGGSVSTLTIQRTQQEDSAVYLCASSLDVGGYEQYFGPGTRLTVT.

The gene calls are TRBV6-5 and TRBJ2-5; 11 nucleotides line up with TRBD1. The CDR3 is made up of 14 amino acids. CDR1 is MNHEY, CDR2 SVGAGI, per germline. The ends lost 6 bases at V and 4 bases at J; junction bases unmatched: 4. In DNA, the CDR3 is TGTGCCAGCAGCCTCGGGACAGGGGGAGAGACCCAGTACTTC. It encodes CASSLGTGGETQYF.

The gene calls are TRBV9 and TRBJ2-7, with TRBD2 identical over 9 bases. The V segment lost 4 bases and the J segment 1 base; nucleotides outside the gene matches: 9. The germline gives CDR1 SGDLS, CDR2 YYNGEE. The CDR3 loop spans 16 amino acids. The CDR3 region has the DNA TGTGCCAGCAGCCCCCGGACTAGCGCCTCATCCTACGAGCAGTACTTC. Translating gives CASSPRTSASSYEQYF.

The chain recombines TRBV19 with TRBJ2-1; TRBD2 matches at 8 bases. This CDR3 comprises 15 residues. From germline, CDR1 is LNHDA and CDR2 SQIVND (reference sequence). J gave up 2 bases and V 6 bases, and 6 bases lay outside the gene matches. In DNA form, the CDR3 reads TGTGCCAGTAGAAAGACTAGCGTCGCCTACAATGAGCAGTTCTTC. Its translation is CASRKTSVAYNEQFF.

This clone appeared a few times. Here the CDR3 DNA reads TGTGCCAGCAGCGACGGACTAGCGGGAGTGTTAAAGACCCAGTACTTC. Protein product: CASSDGLAGVLKTQYF. This sequence joins TRBV5-4 and TRBJ2-5, with TRBD2 matching over 13 bases. The CDR3 is made up of 16 amino acids. CDR1 SGHNT and CDR2 YYREEE come from the germline V gene (reference sequence). V lost 4 bases to trimming and J lost 6 bases; unmatched junction nucleotides: 9.

CDR3 sequence reads: CASSLNRGEQYF. For the CDR3, the DNA is TGCGCCAGCAGCCTGAACAGGGGAGAGCAGTACTTC. The chain employs TRBV5-1 and TRBJ2-7, with 7 bases identical to TRBD1. Germline values: CDR1 SGHRS, CDR2 YFSETQ. The CDR3 runs 12 residues. V lost 4 bases to trimming and J lost 7 bases; unmatched junction nucleotides: 5. Supplemented by reference TRBV5-1 and TRBJ2-7, the full variable domain reads KAGVTQTPRYLIKTRGQQVTLSCSPISGHRSVSWYQQTPGQGLQFLFEYFSETQRNKGNFPGRFSGRQFSNSRSEMNVSTLELGDSALYLCASSLNRGEQYFGPGTRLTVT.